Below are 15 T cell receptor beta chains sequenced from a single sample in a study of blood T cells in healthy people across ages (dated by TCRdb to the mid-2010s). Libraries came from 5' RACE. Sequencing was carried out with an Illumina HiSeq 2500. A second PCR of about 6 to 11 cycles was run with a J-beta primer mix and a sample-barcoded 5' primer. TCRdb trimmed public reads at Q25 via fastp, called clones via MiXCR and kept in-frame beta chains. Rows with one shared CDR3 protein collapse into an entry with the most common genes and DNA. In this sample the table shows about 1.8 million distinct CDR3 sequences, roughly 50% of which occur a single time. The top ten constitute 2% to 2.5% of the sample. The sequencing sample was made of blood. The receptors originated from a woman aged 40 to 55 in good health.

The CDR3 DNA follows: TGTGCCAGCAGTTTGTTCCTTCAGGGATCGGGCGAGCAGTACTTC. Its translation is CASSLFLQGSGEQYF. This chain joins TRBV6-5 and TRBJ2-7; a weak D match, TRBD1 (5 bases). The CDR3 is 15 amino acids. From germline, CDR1 is MNHEY and CDR2 SVGAGI. V was trimmed by 4 bases and J by 6 bases, leaving 19 bases between them.

The V and J genes are TRBV12-3 or TRBV12-4 and TRBJ2-1; D gene ambiguous. CDR3 length equals 15 residues. Trimming cost V 5 bases and J 4 bases, with 15 bases left between them. CDR3 DNA sequence: TGTGCCAGCAGTCCCCAATCGGCGGAGTACAATGAGCAGTTCTTC. Translated: CASSPQSAEYNEQFF.

The chain recombines TRBV27 with TRBJ2-7; possibly TRBD2 for D (5 bases). CDR3 length: 15 amino acids. Trimming removed 5 bases at V and 1 base at J, with 15 bases between. Germline CDR1 reads MNHEY; CDR2 reads SMNVEV (reference sequence). CDR3 sequence (DNA): TGTGCCAGCAGTGAGGCCGGGGAGTTGTCCTACGAGCAGTACTTC. Encoded protein: CASSEAGELSYEQYF.

V usage is TRBV4-3 and J usage is TRBJ2-3; maybe TRBD1 (5 bases). This CDR3 is built from 17 residues. Germline V gene lookup returns CDR1 LGHNA and CDR2 YSLEER. V dropped 1 base and J dropped 4 bases, with 18 bases sitting between them. In DNA, the CDR3 is TGCGCCAGCAGCCAAGCAGGGCAGGGTCTCCGAGCAGATACGCAGTATTTT. Protein: CASSQAGQGLRADTQYF.

The CDR3 coding sequence is TGTGCCAGCAGCCAAGAGGGACTGAGCAATGAGCAGTTCTTC. This sequence encodes CASSQEGLSNEQFF. The V gene is TRBV4-2, the J gene TRBJ2-1; D is perhaps TRBD2 (6 bases). The CDR3 has 14 amino acids. Trimming stripped 0 bases from V and 6 bases from J, with 9 bases between. Germline V lookup: CDR1 LGHNA, CDR2 YNFKEQ.

The chain is built from TRBV4-1 and TRBJ1-5; D is unresolved. Germline lookup yields CDR1 MGHRA and CDR2 YSYEKL. This CDR3 has 17 residues. Deletions cut 0 bases from V and 6 bases from J, with 18 bases between. The CDR3 sequence is CASSQDRWQNFLQPQHF. The CDR3 region has the DNA TGCGCCAGCAGCCAAGATAGGTGGCAGAACTTTCTTCAGCCCCAGCATTTT.

The sample holds a few counts of this clonotype. The chain combines TRBV7-2 with TRBJ2-7, with TRBD1 matching 8 bases. With 4 bases clipped from V and 0 bases from J, the junction kept 2 bases outside the gene matches. There are 14 residues in the CDR3. Germline loops: CDR1 SGHTA, CDR2 FQGNSA. CDR3 residues: CASSSDRASYEQYF. In DNA, the CDR3 is TGTGCCAGCAGCTCGGACAGGGCCTCCTACGAGCAGTACTTC.

The chain joins TRBV10-3 to TRBJ1-1; unclear D gene. Deletions cut 6 bases from V and 0 bases from J, with 5 bases between. The CDR3 is made up of 12 amino acids. Per germline, CDR1 ENHRY and CDR2 SYGVKD. CDR3 sequence reads: CAIREMNTEAFF. CDR3 in DNA: TGTGCCATCAGGGAGATGAACACTGAAGCTTTCTTT.

The genes are TRBV7-8 and TRBJ2-3; D is unresolved. The germline V and J ends were trimmed by 0 bases and 6 bases, with 13 bases remaining between them. Germline assignment: CDR1 SGHVS and CDR2 FQNEAQ. The CDR3 runs 15 residues. The CDR3 sequence: CASSLALSASDTQYF. In DNA, the CDR3 is TGTGCCAGCAGCTTAGCCCTGTCCGCGTCCGATACGCAGTATTTT.

The chain employs TRBV12-3 or TRBV12-4 and TRBJ1-5; D unclear. The V end lost 6 bases, the J end lost 7 bases, and 13 bases lay between the germline ends. The CDR3 length is 13 residues. CDR3 residues: CASRRAGEQPQHF. The CDR3 DNA follows: TGTGCCAGCAGGAGGGCCGGTGAGCAGCCCCAGCATTTT.

The V and J genes are TRBV6-5 and TRBJ2-2; 10 bases fit TRBD1. The V gene end was trimmed by 2 bases and the J gene end by 7 bases; junction bases not matched to a gene: 4. CDR1 is MNHEY and CDR2 is SVGAGI in the germline V gene. CDR3 length equals 15 residues. The CDR3 DNA follows: TGTGCCAGCAGTTACGAGACAGGGGGCTTCGGGGAGCTGTTTTTT. Translation: CASSYETGGFGELFF.

The chain links TRBV13 to TRBJ1-4; D may be TRBD1 (6 bases). Germline V gene sequence: CDR1 PRHDT, CDR2 FYEKMQ (reference sequence). The CDR3 length is 15 residues. Trimming pared 4 bases from V and 7 bases from J, leaving 16 bases between. This chain's CDR3 is CASSSGGEGGEKLFF. The CDR3 DNA is TGTGCCAGCAGCTCCGGGGGCGAAGGTGGTGAAAAACTGTTTTTT. Full variable domain (remainder filled in from reference TRBV13 and TRBJ1-4): AAGVIQSPRHLIKEKRETATLKCYPIPRHDTVYWYQQGPGQDPQFLISFYEKMQSDKGSIPDRFSAQQFSDYHSELNMSSLELGDSALYFCASSSGGEGGEKLFFGSGTQLSVL.

The chain joins TRBV4-3 to TRBJ2-7; D may match TRBD1 or TRBD2 (5 bases each). From germline, CDR1 is LGHNA and CDR2 YSLEER. The CDR3 contains 14 residues. V was clipped by 6 bases and J by 1 base, with 13 bases between them. The CDR3 spells CASSPGAYSYEQYF. In DNA, the CDR3 is TGCGCCAGCAGTCCCGGGGCCTATTCCTACGAGCAGTACTTC.

The CDR3: CASSGQGDSSYEQYF. CDR3 DNA sequence: TGTGCCAGCAGCGGACAGGGTGATAGTTCCTACGAGCAGTACTTC. This chain links TRBV27 with TRBJ2-7; the match to TRBD1 covers 8 bases. This CDR3 is 15 amino acids long. V was clipped by 6 bases and J by 1 base; unmatched bases: 8. Germline values: CDR1 MNHEY, CDR2 SMNVEV (reference sequence).

J is TRBJ2-3 and V is TRBV7-8; no clear D gene. CDR1 SGHVS and CDR2 FQNEAQ come from the germline V gene. The CDR3 has 15 amino acids. The V and J ends lost 5 bases and 1 base respectively, with 13 bases between them. The CDR3 sequence: CASSPRPDGTDTQYF. Here the CDR3 DNA reads TGTGCCAGCAGCCCCCGTCCTGACGGCACAGATACGCAGTATTTT. The entire variable domain, with the rest obtained from reference TRBV7-8 and TRBJ2-3, is as follows: GAGVSQSPRYKVAKRGQDVALRCDPISGHVSLFWYQQALGQGPEFLTYFQNEAQLDKSGLPSDRFFAERPEGSVSTLKIQRTQQEDSAVYLCASSPRPDGTDTQYFGPGTRLTVL.